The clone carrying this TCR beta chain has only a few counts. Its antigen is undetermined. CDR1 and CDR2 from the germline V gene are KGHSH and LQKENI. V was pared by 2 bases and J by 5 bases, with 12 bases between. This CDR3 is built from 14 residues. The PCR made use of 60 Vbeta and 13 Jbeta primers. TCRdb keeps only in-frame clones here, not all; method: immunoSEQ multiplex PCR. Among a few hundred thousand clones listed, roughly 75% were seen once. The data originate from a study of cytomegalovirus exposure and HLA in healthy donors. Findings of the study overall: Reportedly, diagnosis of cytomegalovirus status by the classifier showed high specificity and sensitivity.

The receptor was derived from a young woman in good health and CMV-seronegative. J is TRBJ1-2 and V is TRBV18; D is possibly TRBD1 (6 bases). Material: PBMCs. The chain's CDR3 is CASSPAQGPYGYTF. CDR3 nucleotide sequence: TGTGCCAGCTCACCAGCGCAGGGGCCGTATGGCTACACCTTC.